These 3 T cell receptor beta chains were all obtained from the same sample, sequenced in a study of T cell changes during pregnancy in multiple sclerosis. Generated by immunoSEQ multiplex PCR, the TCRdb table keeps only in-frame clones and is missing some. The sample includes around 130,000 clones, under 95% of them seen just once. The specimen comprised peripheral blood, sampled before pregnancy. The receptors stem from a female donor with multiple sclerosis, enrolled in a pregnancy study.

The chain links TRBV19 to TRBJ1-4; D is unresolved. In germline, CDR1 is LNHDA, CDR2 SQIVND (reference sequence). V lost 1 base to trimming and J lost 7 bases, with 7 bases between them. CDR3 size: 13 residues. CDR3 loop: CASSIGEREKLFF. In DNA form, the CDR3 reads TGTGCCAGTAGTATAGGGGAGCGTGAAAAACTGTTTTTT.

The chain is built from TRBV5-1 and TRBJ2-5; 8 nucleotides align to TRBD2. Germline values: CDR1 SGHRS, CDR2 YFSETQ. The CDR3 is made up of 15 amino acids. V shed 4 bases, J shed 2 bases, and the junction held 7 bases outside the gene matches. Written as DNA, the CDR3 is TGCGCCAGCAGCGCCCTGACTAGCGCGCAAGAGACCCAGTACTTC. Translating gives CASSALTSAQETQYF. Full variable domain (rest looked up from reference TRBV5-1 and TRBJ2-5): KAGVTQTPRYLIKTRGQQVTLSCSPISGHRSVSWYQQTPGQGLQFLFEYFSETQRNKGNFPGRFSGRQFSNSRSEMNVSTLELGDSALYLCASSALTSAQETQYFGPGTRLLVL.

CDR3 amino acids: CAWSVGGDYGYTF. The CDR3 nucleotides read TGTGCCTGGAGTGTGGGAGGGGACTATGGCTACACCTTC. This sequence joins TRBV30 and TRBJ1-2; possible D gene TRBD1, 5 bases. The CDR3 is made up of 13 amino acids. The germline V gene has CDR1 GTSNPN and CDR2 SVGIG (reference sequence). Trimming left V 0 bases short and J 3 bases short, with 8 bases between.